The 21 T cell receptor beta chains below were found in one sample sequenced in a study of tumor-infiltrating lymphocytes in primary liver carcinoma (dated by TCRdb to the late 2010s). Instrument used: Illumina HiSeq 2500. A constant-region primer and ProtoScript II reverse transcriptase were used to reverse-transcribe TCRbeta-specific cDNA from roughly 0.5 ug total RNA. Three nested multiplex PCR rounds, following a slightly modified ARM-PCR procedure, were used to build the TCRbeta libraries. The first two PCR rounds used multiplex TRBV1-TRBV30 forward primers with a Cbeta reverse primer, each for approximately 11 cycles. TCRdb reran the public reads through fastp at Q25 and MiXCR, keeping productive beta chains. Rows matching on CDR3 protein sequence are summarized as one entry with the most common DNA and genes. Across this sample there are about 320,000 distinct CDR3 sequences, with nearly 60% seen only once. The ten largest clones take up 15% to 20% of the sample.

TRIzol reagent was used to extract blood RNA from unsorted whole blood, while the DNeasy Blood & Tissue kit provided the germline DNA. Sequencing was done on a sample of peripheral blood. The receptors stem from a woman in her twenties or thirties with primary liver carcinoma and hepatitis B virus infection.

On this clonotype: One base away lies a much larger clone, so this may be a sequencing read error. V is TRBV29-1 and J is TRBJ2-4, with TRBD2 as a possible D gene (5 bases). V shed 4 bases and J shed 16 bases, with 17 bases lying between them. Germline CDR1 is SQVTM and CDR2 is ANQGSEA. The length of the CDR3 is 11 residues. This CDR3 is CSVGTAPSHYF. The DNA for the CDR3 is TGCAGCGTTGGGACTGCGCCGTCTCACTACTTC.

About this clonotype: A much larger clone lies one base from this, so it may be a read error. V gene TRBV29-1 combines with J gene TRBJ1-1, with 8 bases identical to TRBD1. Germline CDR1 SQVTM, CDR2 ANQGSEA. V was pared by 8 bases and J by 6 bases, with 5 bases of the junction left unmatched. The CDR3 has 11 amino acids. The CDR3 nucleotides read TGCAGCATCGCACAGGGGGCTGAAGCTTTCTTT. Its protein is CSIAQGAEAFF.

This clonotype was seen ten or more times. The genes are TRBV12-3 or TRBV12-4 and TRBJ2-5; 8 bases align to TRBD1. V trimming: 8 bases; J trimming: 5 bases; junction bases outside the gene matches: 7. The CDR3 spans 13 residues. DNA of the CDR3: TGTGCCAGCCGGCAGGGGGCGACGGAGACCCAGTACTTC. Encoded protein: CASRQGATETQYF.

The chain links TRBV28 to TRBJ2-1, with TRBD2 as a possible D gene (6 bases). CDR1 and CDR2 (germline): MDHEN, SYDVKM. Trimming took 7 bases from V and 9 from J, leaving 16 bases between them. This CDR3 has 13 residues. The CDR3 loop is CASKPARRGEQFF. The CDR3 DNA is TGTGCCAGCAAACCGGCCCGGCGGGGTGAGCAGTTCTTC.

The chain links TRBV12-3 or TRBV12-4 to TRBJ2-1; D possibly corresponds to TRBD1 (6 bases). The CDR3 runs to 14 residues. Deletions cut 5 bases from V and 8 bases from J, with 16 bases between. Written as DNA, the CDR3 is TGTGCCAGCAGTCCCCGGGACAAGGAGGATGAGCAGTTCTTC. Its translation is CASSPRDKEDEQFF.

As concerns this clonotype: A read error may be the cause here, since a much bigger clone is one base away. This chain uses TRBV12-3 or TRBV12-4 with TRBJ2-1; TRBD1 matches at 7 bases. The CDR3 sequence is 15 residues long. V shed 5 bases, J shed 5 bases, and the junction held 9 bases outside the gene matches. For the CDR3, the DNA is TGTGCCAGCAGTATACACCGGGACAGAGACAATGAGCAGTTCTTC. Translation gives CASSIHRDRDNEQFF.

V usage is TRBV11-2 and J usage is TRBJ2-3; 7 positions agree with TRBD2. With 2 bases clipped from V and 15 bases from J, the junction kept 23 bases outside the gene matches. CDR3 length: 17 amino acids. CDR1 is SGHAT and CDR2 is FQNNGV in the germline V gene. The CDR3 region is CASSLRMAQTSTDMQYF. CDR3 DNA: TGTGCCAGCAGCTTACGAATGGCCCAGACTAGCACAGATATGCAATATTTT.

This clonotype was counted only a few times. The chain has TRBV19 and TRBJ2-1, with D perhaps given as TRBD1 or TRBD2 (5 bases each). Per germline, CDR1 LNHDA and CDR2 SQIVND (reference sequence). V shed 4 bases and J shed 12 bases, with 19 bases lying between them. This CDR3 region has 14 residues. CDR3: CASSTPRGARPQFF. DNA of the CDR3: TGTGCCAGTAGTACCCCGAGGGGAGCCCGGCCGCAGTTCTTC.

This clonotype was counted only a few times. The chain combines TRBV6-6 with TRBJ1-1; D is undetermined. Germline assignment: CDR1 MNHNY and CDR2 SVGAGI (reference sequence). This CDR3 region has 10 residues. V was cut by 6 bases and J by 1 base, with 0 bases left in between. DNA of the CDR3: TGTGCCAGCAGGAACACTGAAGCTTTCTTT. Translated, it gives CASRNTEAFF.

This chain uses TRBV4-3 with TRBJ2-3, with D tentatively TRBD1 (5 bases). Germline lookup yields CDR1 LGHNA and CDR2 YSLEER. V lost 8 bases and J lost 4, with 13 bases in between. The length of the CDR3 is 13 residues. CDR3 coding DNA: TGCGCCAGCTTTCTCGTAGGGGCAGATACGCAGTATTTT. Translation: CASFLVGADTQYF.

This clonotype was recorded a few times. Given a much more abundant clone one base away, this may be a read error. This chain uses TRBV6-2 or TRBV6-3 with TRBJ1-1; D ambiguous. V was shortened by 4 bases and J by 5 bases, with 11 bases between the two germline ends. CDR1 is MNHEY, CDR2 SVGEGT, per germline. The CDR3 runs to 13 residues. Written as DNA, the CDR3 is TGTGCCAGCAGTTCCACATGGAAGACTGAAGCTTTCTTT. Translation: CASSSTWKTEAFF.

Details on this clonotype: An end of the junction differs from the germline gene, which may be a read error. This sequence joins TRBV6-1 and TRBJ2-5; 10 nucleotides agree with TRBD2. Germline CDR1 reads MNHNS; CDR2 reads SASEGT. The CDR3 totals 18 residues. This CDR3 is CASLPLASGSSMGETQCF. CDR3 nucleotides: TGTGCCAGCCTTCCCCTGGCTAGCGGGAGTTCGATGGGAGAGACCCAGTGCTTC.

Only one count was recorded for this clonotype. The germline gene is not matched at one end of the junction; a read error may be the cause. The CDR3 nucleotides read TGTGCCTGGAGTATGGGACAGGGAGCTGGCCACACCTTC. This gives the protein CAWSMGQGAGHTF. The gene calls are TRBV30 and TRBJ1-2, with 9 bases aligning to TRBD1. Germline V gene lookup returns CDR1 GTSNPN and CDR2 SVGIG (reference sequence). The CDR3 is 13 residues long.

This clonotype was seen just once. The chain joins TRBV2 to TRBJ1-4, with D hard to call. This CDR3 has 13 residues. Looked up from germline, CDR1 is SNHLY and CDR2 is FYNNEI. V lost 3 bases and J 14 bases, leaving 16 bases between the germline ends. Here the CDR3 reads CASSDSTGTVLFF. CDR3 in DNA: TGTGCCAGCAGTGATAGTACGGGAACAGTTCTGTTTTTT.

This clonotype was counted a few times. V gene TRBV5-4 combines with J gene TRBJ2-1; TRBD2 matches 9 bases. The germline V gene encodes CDR1 SGHNT and CDR2 YYREEE (reference sequence). Losses at the gene ends were 4 bases for V and 4 bases for J; bases not matched to a gene: 6. The CDR3 is 15 residues long. The CDR3 DNA reads TGTGCCAGCAGCACCCCTAGCGGGAAGTACAATGAGCAGTTCTTC. This codes for CASSTPSGKYNEQFF. The full variable domain, its missing parts supplied by reference TRBV5-4 and TRBJ2-1, is ETGVTQSPTHLIKTRGQQVTLRCSSQSGHNTVSWYQQALGQGPQFIFQYYREEENGRGNFPPRFSGLQFPNYSSELNVNALELDDSALYLCASSTPSGKYNEQFFGPGTRLTVL.

To note about this clonotype: It may be a read error: a sequence one base away is much more abundant. J is TRBJ2-5 and V is TRBV29-1, with D tentatively TRBD1 or TRBD2 (5 bases each). CDR3 length: 14 residues. Trimming shortened V by 6 bases and J by 1 base, and 15 bases separated the two germline ends. Germline values: CDR1 SQVTM, CDR2 ANQGSEA. The CDR3 DNA is TGCAGCGTGACGGACTGGGGCCTCCAAGAGACCCAGTACTTC. Translating gives CSVTDWGLQETQYF.

This clonotype has only a few counts. The genes are TRBV10-3 and TRBJ2-7, with D perhaps matching TRBD2 (5 bases). The CDR3 sequence is 15 residues long. The V end was cut by 0 bases, the J end by 0 bases, with 9 bases between. Germline V gene lookup returns CDR1 ENHRY and CDR2 SYGVKD. CDR3 region: CAISESPGSSYEQYF. CDR3 DNA: TGTGCCATCAGTGAGTCCCCGGGGTCCTCCTACGAGCAGTACTTC.

This chain uses TRBV29-1 with TRBJ2-7; the D is unclear. The germline V gene has CDR1 SQVTM and CDR2 ANQGSEA. The V end was cut by 5 bases, the J end by 5 bases, with 16 bases between. The CDR3 totals 13 residues. DNA of the CDR3: TGCAGCGTTCGGGCCACCCTACGAGACGAGCAGTACTTC. This translates into CSVRATLRDEQYF.

A note on this clonotype: The junction and the germline gene differ at one end; a read error may be behind it. The rearrangement links TRBV11-2 to TRBJ1-1, with D maybe TRBD1 (5 bases). This CDR3 has 14 residues. CDR1 and CDR2 (germline): SGHAT, FQNNGV. The CDR3 nucleotides read TGTGCCAGCAGCTCCTCTAGACAGCACACTGAAGCTCTCTTT. Translating it yields CASSSSRQHTEALF.

The chain has TRBV11-2 and TRBJ2-3; D assignment may be TRBD1 or TRBD2 (5 bases each). This CDR3 is built from 17 residues. CDR1 is SGHAT, CDR2 FQNNGV, per germline. The V end lost 5 bases, the J end lost 2 bases, and 20 bases lay between the germline ends. The DNA of the CDR3 is TGTGCCAGCAGCCGAGAGGGGCTAACGGGATACACAGATACGCAGTATTTT. The encoded protein is CASSREGLTGYTDTQYF.

As for this clonotype: This clone may be a read error of a much larger clone one base away. The conserved phenylalanine or tryptophan is not found at the CDR3 terminus, so this likely reflects a read error. V gene TRBV12-3 or TRBV12-4 combines with J gene TRBJ2-1; TRBD1 matches 9 bases. The CDR3 extends over 16 amino acids. The J segment lost 0 bases and the V segment lost 7 bases, leaving 7 bases of the junction unmatched. CDR3 coding DNA: TGTGCCAGCAAGGGACAGGGATCGAGCTCCTACAATGAGCAGTTCTCC. Its protein product is CASKGQGSSSYNEQFS.